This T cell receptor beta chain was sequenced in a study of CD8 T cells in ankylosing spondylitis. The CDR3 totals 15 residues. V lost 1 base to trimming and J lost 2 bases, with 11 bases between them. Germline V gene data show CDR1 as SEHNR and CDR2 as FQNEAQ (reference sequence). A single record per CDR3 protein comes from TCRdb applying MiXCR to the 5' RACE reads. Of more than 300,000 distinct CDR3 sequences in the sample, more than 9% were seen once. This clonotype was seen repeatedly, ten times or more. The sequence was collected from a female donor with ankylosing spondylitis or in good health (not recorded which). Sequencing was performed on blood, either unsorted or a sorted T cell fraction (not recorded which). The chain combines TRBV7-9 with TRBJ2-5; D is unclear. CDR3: CASSLERTAQETQYF. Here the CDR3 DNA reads TGTGCCAGCAGCTTAGAAAGGACGGCACAAGAGACCCAGTACTTC.